This record looks at one T cell receptor beta chain sequence and its context. Its antigen is unidentified. The assay, immunoSEQ v3.0, was run at survey level. Produced via immunoSEQ multiplex PCR; TCRdb's table is partial and in-frame only. In the table there are tens of thousands of clones, more than 70% of which are singletons. This sample is part of a study of long-term antiretroviral therapy in people with HIV. Findings and caveats of the study: Dominating the repertoire at all time points were the clones that expanded before ART.

The receptor comes from a woman in her fifties or sixties with HIV. This material consisted of unsorted PBMCs, taken 3.1 years after starting antiretroviral therapy.

DNA for the CDR3: TGTGCCAGCAGCTTATTCGGTACTGCCTACAATGAGCAGTTCTTC. Translated: CASSLFGTAYNEQFF. This chain joins TRBV7-9 and TRBJ2-1; D not resolved. The CDR3 extends over 15 amino acids. V lost 2 bases, J lost 2 bases, and 10 bases lay in between. The germline CDR1 and CDR2 sequences are SEHNR and FQNEAQ (reference sequence).